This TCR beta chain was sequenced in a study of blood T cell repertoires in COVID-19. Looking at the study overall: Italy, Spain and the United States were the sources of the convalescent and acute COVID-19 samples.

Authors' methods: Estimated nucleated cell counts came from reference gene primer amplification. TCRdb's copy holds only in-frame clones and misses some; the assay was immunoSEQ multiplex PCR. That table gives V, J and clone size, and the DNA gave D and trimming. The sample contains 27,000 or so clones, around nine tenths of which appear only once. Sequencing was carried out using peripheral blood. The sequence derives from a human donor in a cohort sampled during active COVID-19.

The CDR3 here is CASSPTIGAGNTIYF. DNA for the CDR3: TGTGCCAGTAGTCCAACTATAGGGGCTGGAAACACCATATATTTT. The rearrangement joins TRBV19 to TRBJ1-3; tentative D call: TRBD1 (5 bases). The CDR3 has 15 amino acids. Looked up from germline, CDR1 is LNHDA and CDR2 is SQIVND (reference sequence). Deletions cut 5 bases from V and 2 bases from J, with 13 bases between.